This T cell receptor beta chain is from a study of blood T cell repertoires in COVID-19. Sequencing was performed with immunoSEQ multiplex PCR; in TCRdb, only in-frame clones are kept and a portion is missing. The data contain roughly 260,000 clones, roughly 88% of them seen just once; the ten biggest clones take up 2.1%. CDR1 is MNHNY, CDR2 SVGAGI, per germline (reference sequence). Trimming shortened V by 1 base and J by 11 bases, and 12 bases separated the two germline ends. The CDR3 length is 13 residues. The chain has TRBV6-6 and TRBJ1-5; tentative D call: TRBD1 (5 bases). The sequencing sample was made of peripheral blood. This sequence was found in a woman in her thirties or forties who had recovered from COVID-19. CDR3 nucleotides: TGTGCCAGCAGTTACTACCCAGGGCAGTCCCAGCATTTT. It specifies CASSYYPGQSQHF.